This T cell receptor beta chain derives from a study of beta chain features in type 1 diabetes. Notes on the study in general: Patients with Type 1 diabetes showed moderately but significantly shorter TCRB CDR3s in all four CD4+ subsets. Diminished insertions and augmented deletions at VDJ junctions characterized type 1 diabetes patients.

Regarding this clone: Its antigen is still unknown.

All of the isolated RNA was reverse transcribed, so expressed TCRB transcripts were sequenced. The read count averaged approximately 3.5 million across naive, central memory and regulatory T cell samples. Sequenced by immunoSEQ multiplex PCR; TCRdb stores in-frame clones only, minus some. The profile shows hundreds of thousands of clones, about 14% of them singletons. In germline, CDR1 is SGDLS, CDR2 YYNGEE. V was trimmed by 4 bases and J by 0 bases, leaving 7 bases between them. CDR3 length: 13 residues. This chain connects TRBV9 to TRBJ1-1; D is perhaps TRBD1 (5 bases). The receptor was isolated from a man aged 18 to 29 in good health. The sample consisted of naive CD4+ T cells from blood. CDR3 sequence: CASSFRVNTEAFF. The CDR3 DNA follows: TGTGCCAGCAGCTTCAGGGTGAACACTGAAGCTTTCTTT. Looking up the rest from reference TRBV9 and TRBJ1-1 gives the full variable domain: DSGVTQTPKHLITATGQRVTLRCSPRSGDLSVYWYQQSLDQGLQFLIQYYNGEERAKGNILERFSAQQFPDLHSELNLSSLELGDSALYFCASSFRVNTEAFFGQGTRLTVV.